Below are 3 T cell receptor beta chains sequenced from a single sample in a study of human T cells and chemical hapten exposure. MiXCR, applied by TCRdb to the RACE reads, yields one record per CDR3 protein. This table holds tens of thousands of distinct CDR3 sequences, about 32% found once. Time point here: patch test 1, 2 weeks after DPC sensitization. Treatment defined: therapeutic diphenylcyclopropenone sensitization with weekly scalp DPC. The source was whole blood, collected in connection with sensitization to the hapten diphenylcyclopropenone (DPC). The receptor set was obtained from a man aged 35 to 55 with alopecia areata. Some clones in this sample may be carry-over from other donors' samples.

This clonotype was observed a handful of times. The rearrangement uses TRBV6-6 and TRBJ2-1, with 10 bases matching TRBD2. The J segment lost 8 bases and the V segment lost 10 bases, leaving 5 bases of the junction unmatched. CDR3 length: 12 amino acids. Germline CDR1 MNHNY, CDR2 SVGAGI (reference sequence). CDR3 coding DNA: TGTGCCACTAGCGGGAGTCCCTATGAGCAGTTCTTC. It encodes CATSGSPYEQFF.

The rearrangement uses TRBV2 and TRBJ2-7, with 8 bases that match TRBD2. The CDR3 loop spans 14 amino acids. Germline V lookup: CDR1 SNHLY, CDR2 FYNNEI. J lost 4 bases, V lost 7 bases, and 9 bases had no gene match. CDR3 in DNA: TGTGCCAGCAAGGACGGCGGGGGGTTTTACGAGCAGTACTTC. It yields the protein CASKDGGGFYEQYF.

V is TRBV6-6 and J is TRBJ2-3; D unresolved. The CDR3 sequence is 11 residues long. Trimming cost V 9 bases and J 3 bases, with 7 bases left between them. Germline V CDR1 and CDR2: MNHNY, SVGAGI (reference sequence). The CDR3: CASLKTDTQYF. The CDR3 DNA reads TGTGCCAGTCTAAAAACAGATACGCAGTATTTT.